This T cell receptor (beta chain) was sequenced in a study of PD-L1 blockade in urothelial cancer. As for the study in general: Blood underwent analysis 3 weeks (second dose) and 6 weeks after treatment began.

Stated time point: pretreatment peripheral blood. The CDR3 is made up of 16 amino acids. The V end was cut by 4 bases, the J end by 3 bases, with 19 bases between. CDR1 is MNHEY and CDR2 is SMNVEV in the germline V gene (reference sequence). Sequencing used immunoSEQ multiplex PCR; TCRdb keeps in-frame clones, though not all of them. Seen here are around 100,000 clones, roughly 84% observed once, and the top ten hold roughly 2%. Sequenced material: PBMCs, taken around atezolizumab (anti-PD-L1) treatment. The TCR was taken from a man aged 60 to 69 with urothelial cancer. The chain couples TRBV27 to TRBJ2-7; D possibly corresponds to TRBD1 (6 bases). CDR3 protein: CASSSRIVQQGYEQYF. The DNA for the CDR3 is TGTGCCAGCAGTTCCAGAATTGTACAACAGGGCTACGAGCAGTACTTC.